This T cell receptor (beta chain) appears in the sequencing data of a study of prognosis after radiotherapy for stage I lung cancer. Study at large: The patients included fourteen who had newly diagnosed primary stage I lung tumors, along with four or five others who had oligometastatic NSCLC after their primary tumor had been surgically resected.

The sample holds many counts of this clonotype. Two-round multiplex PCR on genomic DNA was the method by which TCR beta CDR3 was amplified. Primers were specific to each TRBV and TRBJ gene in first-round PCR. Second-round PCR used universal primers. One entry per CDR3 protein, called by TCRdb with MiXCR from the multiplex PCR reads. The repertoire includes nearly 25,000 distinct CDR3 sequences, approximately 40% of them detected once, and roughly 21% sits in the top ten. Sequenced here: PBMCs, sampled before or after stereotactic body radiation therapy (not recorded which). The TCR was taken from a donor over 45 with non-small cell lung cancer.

The CDR3 DNA sequence: TGTGCCATCAAAGCGGGACAGGGGGAAGATACGCAGTATTTT. Residues: CAIKAGQGEDTQYF. The V gene is TRBV10-3, the J gene TRBJ2-3, with 11 nucleotides matching TRBD1. Germline V gene sequence: CDR1 ENHRY, CDR2 SYGVKD. The CDR3 has 14 amino acids. V trimming: 7 bases; J trimming: 5 bases; junction bases outside the gene matches: 5.